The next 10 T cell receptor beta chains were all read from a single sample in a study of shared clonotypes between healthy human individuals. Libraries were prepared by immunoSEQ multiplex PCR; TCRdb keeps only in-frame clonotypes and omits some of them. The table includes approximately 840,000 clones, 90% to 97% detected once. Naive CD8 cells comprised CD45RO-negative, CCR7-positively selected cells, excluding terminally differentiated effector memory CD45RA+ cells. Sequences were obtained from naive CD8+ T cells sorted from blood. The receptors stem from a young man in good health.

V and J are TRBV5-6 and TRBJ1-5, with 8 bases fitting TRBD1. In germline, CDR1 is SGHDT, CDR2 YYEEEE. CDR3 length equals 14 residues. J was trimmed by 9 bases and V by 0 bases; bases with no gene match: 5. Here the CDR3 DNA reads TGTGCCAGCAGCTTGGGGGCAGGGGGCACGCCCCAGCATTTT. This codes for CASSLGAGGTPQHF.

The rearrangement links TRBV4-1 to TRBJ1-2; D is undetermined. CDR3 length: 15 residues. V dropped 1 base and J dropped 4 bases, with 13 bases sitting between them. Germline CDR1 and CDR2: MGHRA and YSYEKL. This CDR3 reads CASSQVRGEGYGYTF. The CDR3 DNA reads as TGCGCCAGCAGCCAAGTCCGGGGAGAGGGCTATGGCTACACCTTC.

The CDR3 DNA reads as TGTGCCAGCAGGCGGACAGGGTCCTACTACGAGCAGTACTTC. Protein sequence: CASRRTGSYYEQYF. The chain couples TRBV28 to TRBJ2-7; 8 bases are a match to TRBD1. The CDR3 is 14 residues long. Germline loops: CDR1 MDHEN, CDR2 SYDVKM. Losses at the gene ends were 6 bases for V and 3 bases for J; bases not matched to a gene: 7.

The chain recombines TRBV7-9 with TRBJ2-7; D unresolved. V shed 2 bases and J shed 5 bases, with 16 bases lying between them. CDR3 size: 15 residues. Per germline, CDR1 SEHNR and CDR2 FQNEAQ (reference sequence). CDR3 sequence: CASSLPLGPRDEQYF. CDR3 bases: TGTGCCAGCAGCTTACCCCTAGGTCCTCGGGACGAGCAGTACTTC.

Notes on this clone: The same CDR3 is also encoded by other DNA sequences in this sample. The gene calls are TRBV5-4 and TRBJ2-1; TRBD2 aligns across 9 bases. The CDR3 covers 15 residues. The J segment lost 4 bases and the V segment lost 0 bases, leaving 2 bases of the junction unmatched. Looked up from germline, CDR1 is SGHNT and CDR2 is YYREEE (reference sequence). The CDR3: CASSLGLAVYNEQFF. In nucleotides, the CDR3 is TGTGCCAGCAGCTTGGGACTAGCGGTATACAATGAGCAGTTCTTC.

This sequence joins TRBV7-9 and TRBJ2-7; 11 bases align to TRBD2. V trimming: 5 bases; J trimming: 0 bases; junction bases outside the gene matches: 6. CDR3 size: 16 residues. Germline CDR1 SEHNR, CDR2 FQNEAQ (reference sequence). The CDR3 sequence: CASSHQLAGDSYEQYF. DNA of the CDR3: TGTGCCAGCAGCCACCAACTAGCGGGAGACTCCTACGAGCAGTACTTC.

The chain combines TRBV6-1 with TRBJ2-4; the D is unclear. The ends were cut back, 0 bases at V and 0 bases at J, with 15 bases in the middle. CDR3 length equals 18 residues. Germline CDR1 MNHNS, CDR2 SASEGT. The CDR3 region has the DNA TGTGCCAGCAGTGAAGCGCGTCTACAGTCACTAGCCAAAAACATTCAGTACTTC. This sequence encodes CASSEARLQSLAKNIQYF.

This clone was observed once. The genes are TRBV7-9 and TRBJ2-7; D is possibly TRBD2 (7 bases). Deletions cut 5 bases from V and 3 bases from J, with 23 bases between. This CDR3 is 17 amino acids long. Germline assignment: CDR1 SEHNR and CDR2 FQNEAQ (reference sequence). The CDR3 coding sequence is TGTGCCAGCAGCCCCAGGGGAGGGGCAGCGGAGTTCTACGAGCAGTACTTC. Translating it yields CASSPRGGAAEFYEQYF.

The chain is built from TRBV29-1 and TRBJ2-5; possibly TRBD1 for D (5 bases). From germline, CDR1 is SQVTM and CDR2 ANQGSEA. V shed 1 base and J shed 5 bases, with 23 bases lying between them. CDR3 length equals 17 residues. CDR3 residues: CSVEGGQQTKKWETQYF. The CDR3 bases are TGCAGCGTTGAAGGGGGCCAGCAAACGAAGAAGTGGGAGACCCAGTACTTC.

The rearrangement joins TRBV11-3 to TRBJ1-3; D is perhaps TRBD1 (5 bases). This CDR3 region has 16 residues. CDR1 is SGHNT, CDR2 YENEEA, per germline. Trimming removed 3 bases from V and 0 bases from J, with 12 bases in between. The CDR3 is CASSLMSGLSGNTIYF. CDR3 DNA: TGTGCCAGCAGCTTGATGTCGGGACTCTCTGGAAACACCATATATTTT.